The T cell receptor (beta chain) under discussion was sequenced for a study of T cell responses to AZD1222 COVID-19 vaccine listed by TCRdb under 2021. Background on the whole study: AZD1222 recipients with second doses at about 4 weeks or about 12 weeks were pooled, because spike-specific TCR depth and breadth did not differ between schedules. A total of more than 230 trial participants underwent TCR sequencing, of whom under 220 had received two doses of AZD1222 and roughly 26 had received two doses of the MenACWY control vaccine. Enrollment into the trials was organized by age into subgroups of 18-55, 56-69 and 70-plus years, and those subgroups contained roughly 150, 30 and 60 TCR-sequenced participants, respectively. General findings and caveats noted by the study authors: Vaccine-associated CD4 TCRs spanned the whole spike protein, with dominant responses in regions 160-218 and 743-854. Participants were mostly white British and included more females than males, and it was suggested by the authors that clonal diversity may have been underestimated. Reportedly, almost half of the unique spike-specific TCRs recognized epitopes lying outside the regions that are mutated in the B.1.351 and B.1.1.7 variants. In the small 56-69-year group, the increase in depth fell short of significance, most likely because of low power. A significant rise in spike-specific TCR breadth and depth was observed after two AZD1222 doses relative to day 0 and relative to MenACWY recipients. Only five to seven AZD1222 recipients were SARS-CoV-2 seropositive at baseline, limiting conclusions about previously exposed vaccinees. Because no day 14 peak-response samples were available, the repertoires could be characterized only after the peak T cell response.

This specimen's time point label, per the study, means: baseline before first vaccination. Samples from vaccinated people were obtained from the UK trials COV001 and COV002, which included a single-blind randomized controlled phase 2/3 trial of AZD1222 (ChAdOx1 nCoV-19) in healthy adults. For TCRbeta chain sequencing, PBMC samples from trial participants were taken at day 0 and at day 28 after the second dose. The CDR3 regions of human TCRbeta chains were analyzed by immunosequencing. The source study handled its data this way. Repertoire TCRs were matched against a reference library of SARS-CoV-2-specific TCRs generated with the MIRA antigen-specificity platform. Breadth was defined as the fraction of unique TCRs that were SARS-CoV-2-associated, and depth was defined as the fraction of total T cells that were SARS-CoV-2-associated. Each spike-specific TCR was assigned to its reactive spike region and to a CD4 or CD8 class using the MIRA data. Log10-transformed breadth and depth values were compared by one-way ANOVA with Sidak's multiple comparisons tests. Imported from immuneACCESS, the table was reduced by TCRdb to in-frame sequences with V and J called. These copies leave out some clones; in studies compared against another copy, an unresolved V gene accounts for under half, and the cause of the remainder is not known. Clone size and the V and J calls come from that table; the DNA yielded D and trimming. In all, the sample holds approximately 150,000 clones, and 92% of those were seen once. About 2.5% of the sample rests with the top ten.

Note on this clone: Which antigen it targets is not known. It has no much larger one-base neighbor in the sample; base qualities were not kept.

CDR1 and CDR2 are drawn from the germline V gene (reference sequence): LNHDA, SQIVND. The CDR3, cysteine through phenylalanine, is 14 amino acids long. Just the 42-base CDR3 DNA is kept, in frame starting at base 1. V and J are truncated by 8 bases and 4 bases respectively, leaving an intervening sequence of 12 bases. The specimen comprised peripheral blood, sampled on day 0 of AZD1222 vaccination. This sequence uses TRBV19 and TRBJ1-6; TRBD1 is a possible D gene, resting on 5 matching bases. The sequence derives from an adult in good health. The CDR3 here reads CASSSGLYNSPLHF. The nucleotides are TGTGCCAGTTCATCGGGACTGTATAATTCACCCCTCCACTTT.